This section outlines one TCR beta chain sequence together with its context. Antigen specificity is unknown. This specimen comes from a study of T cells expressing NK-cell markers. The overall study: It was sorted CD3+CD56-NKG2C+, CD3+CD56+NKG2C- and CD3+CD56+NKG2C+ T cells that provided the TCR beta repertoires.

General observations from the study: Topping the CD3+CD56-NKG2C+ fraction as well were these clonotypes, in a handful of donors.

TCR beta cDNA was made by 5'RACE template switching with UMIs. Each CDR3 protein gets one entry in TCRdb, which reprocessed the 5' RACE reads and gives no DNA. The table lists 500,000 or so distinct CDR3 sequences, with 3% to 4.5% in the top ten. CDR1 and CDR2 from the germline V gene are DFQATT and SNEGSKA (reference sequence). There are 13 residues in the CDR3. Sequencing was done on a sample of blood T cells: a sorted CD56 or NKG2C T cell subset, CD4+ or CD8+ T cells, or bulk PBMC T cells (not recorded which). V is TRBV20-1 and J is TRBJ2-3; absent DNA, TCRdb's TRBD1 call cannot be checked. The sequence derives from a man between 18 and 35 years old in good health. The CDR3 sequence is CSAPGGAPDTQYF.